Below are 14 T cell receptor beta chains sequenced from a single sample in a study of PD-L1 blockade in urothelial cancer. Libraries were prepared by immunoSEQ multiplex PCR; TCRdb keeps only in-frame clonotypes and omits some of them. In the table there are tens of thousands of clones, 75% to 90% of which are singletons. Time point described: pretreatment peripheral blood. The sequenced sample was PBMCs, obtained around atezolizumab (anti-PD-L1) treatment. The receptors were sampled from a man between 70 and 80 years old with urothelial cancer.

This chain joins TRBV27 and TRBJ1-2, with no clear D. In germline, CDR1 is MNHEY, CDR2 SMNVEV (reference sequence). V was trimmed by 2 bases and J by 4 bases, leaving 14 bases between them. The CDR3 totals 15 residues. The CDR3 nucleotides are TGTGCCAGCAGTTTAGGGCGCCCCCTGACCTATGGCTACACCTTC. As protein: CASSLGRPLTYGYTF.

This chain links TRBV5-1 with TRBJ2-3; 10 nucleotides match TRBD1. CDR1 and CDR2 from the germline V gene are SGHRS and YFSETQ. The CDR3 is 16 residues long. V gave up 5 bases and J gave up 2 bases; unmatched junction bases: 8. The chain's CDR3 is CASRTGDRGSTDTQYF. In nucleotides, the CDR3 is TGCGCCAGCAGGACGGGGGACAGGGGTTCCACAGATACGCAGTATTTT.

The table lists this clone with a count of one. J is TRBJ1-2 and V is TRBV6-6, with D possibly being TRBD1 (6 bases). The germline V and J ends were trimmed by 11 bases and 6 bases, with 10 bases remaining between them. The CDR3 runs to 10 residues. Germline CDR1 MNHNY, CDR2 SVGAGI (reference sequence). The CDR3 region has the DNA TGTGCCGTACAGGGAGATGGCTACACCTTC. This codes for CAVQGDGYTF.

To note about this clone: Other DNA sequences in this specimen translate into the identical CDR3. This chain connects TRBV5-1 to TRBJ2-1; 9 bases align to TRBD2. V trimming: 3 bases; J trimming: 1 base; junction bases outside the gene matches: 2. Germline V lookup: CDR1 SGHRS, CDR2 YFSETQ. The CDR3 sequence is 15 residues long. This chain's CDR3 is CASSSAGGSYNEQFF. CDR3 DNA: TGCGCCAGCAGCTCGGCGGGAGGGTCCTACAATGAGCAGTTCTTC.

The chain links TRBV11-2 to TRBJ1-4; no definite D call. The CDR3 consists of 19 residues. CDR1 is SGHAT and CDR2 is FQNNGV in the germline V gene. V was pared by 5 bases and J by 3 bases, with 25 bases between. The CDR3 protein is CASSEADGSLFGANEKLFF. The CDR3 nucleotides read TGTGCCAGCAGCGAGGCCGACGGATCACTATTCGGGGCTAATGAAAAACTGTTTTTT.

The chain uses TRBV5-1 and TRBJ1-2; 7 bases fit TRBD1. The CDR3 consists of 13 residues. CDR1 is SGHRS and CDR2 is YFSETQ in the germline V gene. Trimming took 4 bases from V and 5 from J; bases not matched to a gene: 5. In DNA form, the CDR3 reads TGCGCCAGCAGCATCAGACAGGGATATGGCTACACCTTC. Protein sequence: CASSIRQGYGYTF.

This chain links TRBV5-1 with TRBJ1-1; 9 nucleotides line up with TRBD1. In germline, CDR1 is SGHRS, CDR2 YFSETQ. The CDR3 spans 15 residues. Losses at the gene ends were 4 bases for V and 7 bases for J; bases not matched to a gene: 11. The CDR3 is CASSASGTGSIEAFF. The CDR3 DNA sequence: TGCGCCAGCAGCGCCTCGGGGACAGGGTCAATTGAAGCTTTCTTT. Filled out from reference TRBV5-1 and TRBJ1-1, the complete variable domain reads KAGVTQTPRYLIKTRGQQVTLSCSPISGHRSVSWYQQTPGQGLQFLFEYFSETQRNKGNFPGRFSGRQFSNSRSEMNVSTLELGDSALYLCASSASGTGSIEAFFGQGTRLTVV.

The rearrangement uses TRBV28 and TRBJ2-3; 9 nucleotides match TRBD2. The trim removed 7 bases at V and 4 bases at J, leaving 3 bases unmatched. Per the germline V gene, CDR1 is MDHEN and CDR2 is SYDVKM. The CDR3 contains 13 residues. CDR3 DNA sequence: TGTGCCAGCACGGGACTAGCAGCAGATACGCAGTATTTT. This gives the protein CASTGLAADTQYF. The full variable domain, rest sourced from reference TRBV28 and TRBJ2-3, is DVKVTQSSRYLVKRTGEKVFLECVQDMDHENMFWYRQDPGLGLRLIYFSYDVKMKEKGDIPEGYSVSREKKERFSLILESASTNQTSMYLCASTGLAADTQYFGPGTRLTVL.

This clone was observed a single time. The CDR3 sequence is CASSTGTGTQYF. CDR3 nucleotides: TGTGCCAGTAGTACCGGGACAGGAACGCAGTATTTT. The J gene is TRBJ2-3, the V gene TRBV19; 8 positions match TRBD1. The germline V gene has CDR1 LNHDA and CDR2 SQIVND (reference sequence). The length of the CDR3 is 12 residues. The V and J ends lost 4 bases and 9 bases, in that order; junction bases with no gene match: 3. The variable domain in full, with the rest retrieved from reference TRBV19 and TRBJ2-3, is DGGITQSPKYLFRKEGQNVTLSCEQNLNHDAMYWYRQDPGQGLRLIYYSQIVNDFQKGDIAEGYSVSREKKESFPLTVTSAQKNPTAFYLCASSTGTGTQYFGPGTRLTVL.

This clone was counted between two and nine times. The chain carries TRBV11-2 and TRBJ2-7, with a tentative D call TRBD2 (6 bases). V was clipped by 2 bases and J by 3 bases, with 17 bases between them. Germline V CDR1 and CDR2: SGHAT, FQNNGV. CDR3 length: 16 residues. CDR3 region: CASSLNPRTTYYEQYF. In DNA form, the CDR3 reads TGTGCCAGCAGCTTAAACCCCAGGACTACCTACTACGAGCAGTACTTC.

The J gene is TRBJ1-2, the V gene TRBV5-6; TRBD1 matches at 8 bases. V lost 1 base, J lost 4 bases, and 3 bases stayed unmatched. This CDR3 comprises 14 residues. Germline-derived CDR1 and CDR2 are SGHDT and YYEEEE. The CDR3 spells CASSLTGGTYGYTF. The CDR3 DNA sequence: TGTGCCAGCAGCTTGACAGGGGGGACCTATGGCTACACCTTC.

This chain connects TRBV7-2 to TRBJ2-2; D is uncertain. Trimming removed 5 bases at V and 7 bases at J, with 8 bases between. The V gene's germline CDR1 is SGHTA and CDR2 FQGNSA. The CDR3 runs to 12 residues. The DNA of the CDR3 is TGTGCCAGCAGCGTGGGCATCGGGGAGCTGTTTTTT. This sequence encodes CASSVGIGELFF.

The chain employs TRBV10-3 and TRBJ2-2; D may be TRBD2 (6 bases). The CDR3 contains 17 residues. The germline CDR1 and CDR2 sequences are ENHRY and SYGVKD. Deletions cut 4 bases from V and 1 base from J, with 16 bases between. The CDR3 DNA sequence: TGTGCCATCAGTGGGGGGACCGGGACTGAGAACACCGGGGAGCTGTTTTTT. It translates to CAISGGTGTENTGELFF.

This chain connects TRBV7-7 to TRBJ2-5; D is ambiguous. The V end lost 6 bases, the J end lost 5 bases, and 19 bases lay between the germline ends. CDR3 size: 15 residues. The germline V gene has CDR1 SSHAT and CDR2 FNYEAQ (reference sequence). The CDR3 reads CASSNPGLVGETQYF. The CDR3 DNA reads TGTGCCAGCAGTAACCCTGGTCTTGTCGGGGAGACCCAGTACTTC.